A selection of T cell receptor beta chains follows, all from one sample in a study of shared clonotypes between healthy human individuals. TCRdb's copy holds only in-frame clones and misses some; the assay was immunoSEQ multiplex PCR. The sample includes roughly 2.2 million clones, approximately 93% of them seen just once. The specimen sequenced was naive CD4+ T cells from PBMCs. These receptors were obtained from a man aged 18 to 29 in good health. Some clones in this sample may be carry-over from other donors' samples. The CDR3 runs from the conserved cysteine through the conserved F or W. A D gene is named only where the DNA matches it firmly. Clone size is not always given. Where it is, it says once, few, many or a class for expanded clones.

cdr3_length	j_call	clone_size	v_call	d_call	cdr3_nt	cdr3_aa
8	TRBJ1-4	few	TRBV23-1	NA	TGCGCCAGCAGTAAACTGTTTTTT	CASSKLFF
19	TRBJ2-5	once	TRBV7-2	NA	TGTGCCAGCAGCTTAGCGGTTTTAGGTTTAGTGGGCGGAGGAGAGACCCAGTACTTC	CASSLAVLGLVGGGETQYF
15	TRBJ1-1	NA	TRBV18	NA	TGTGCCAGCTCACTACGAAGGCTGGTGATGGCTGAAGCTTTCTTT	CASSLRRLVMAEAFF
15	TRBJ2-7	NA	TRBV11-3	TRBD1	TGTGCCAGCAGCCCTGGACAGGGACAGTCCTACGAGCAGTACTTC	CASSPGQGQSYEQYF
16	TRBJ2-1	NA	TRBV28	TRBD2	TGTGCCAGCAGTCCTCCCACTAGCGGGACCGGTAATGAGCAGTTCTTC	CASSPPTSGTGNEQFF
12	TRBJ2-5	NA	TRBV19	NA	TGTGCCAGTGGGAACAGAAAAGAGACCCAGTACTTC	CASGNRKETQYF
15	TRBJ1-2	NA	TRBV19	NA	TGTGCCAGTAGTAGCCGCGGGACGGGGGATCGAAGCTACACCTTC	CASSSRGTGDRSYTF
13	TRBJ2-1	NA	TRBV2	NA	TGTGCCAGCAATAGACTAGGATACAATGAGCAGTTCTTC	CASNRLGYNEQFF
18	TRBJ2-6	NA	TRBV5-1	NA	TGCGCCAGCAGCTTTTATGGCAGGGCGTACACTGGGGCCAACGTCCTGACTTTC	CASSFYGRAYTGANVLTF
13	TRBJ1-1	NA	TRBV2	TRBD1	TGTGCCAGCAGTAGGGACAGGGGGACTGAAGCTTTCTTT	CASSRDRGTEAFF
13	TRBJ1-1	NA	TRBV5-1	NA	TGCGCCAGCAGCCTAAGTGGGGGCACTGAAGCTTTCTTT	CASSLSGGTEAFF
16	TRBJ2-3	NA	TRBV6-6	TRBD1	TGTGCCAGCAGTACGAGGACAGGGGAGGTTGGGGATACGCAGTATTTT	CASSTRTGEVGDTQYF
13	TRBJ2-7	NA	TRBV29-1	TRBD2	TGCAGCGCGCGTAGCGGGAACTCCTACGAGCAGTACTTC	CSARSGNSYEQYF
14	TRBJ2-1	NA	TRBV18	NA	TGTGCCAGCTCACCACTTAAGATATACAATGAGCAGTTCTTC	CASSPLKIYNEQFF
14	TRBJ2-2	NA	TRBV6-4	TRBD1	TGTGCCAGCAGAATTGGACAGGGGACCGGGGAGCTGTTTTTT	CASRIGQGTGELFF
15	TRBJ2-7	NA	TRBV5-8	NA	TGTGCCAGCAGCTTGTATGGGACCACCCCCTACGAGCAGTACTTC	CASSLYGTTPYEQYF
15	TRBJ1-1	NA	TRBV19	NA	TGTGCCAGTAGTGGAGTGGGGGGGCGAAGCACTGAAGCTTTCTTT	CASSGVGGRSTEAFF
14	TRBJ1-2	NA	TRBV7-2	NA	TGTGCCAGCAGCTTAGTAGGGGCAGGGGAAGGCTACACCTTC	CASSLVGAGEGYTF
14	TRBJ1-1	NA	TRBV7-2	NA	TGTGCCAGCAGCTTAGGGGGGCTGGGCACTGAAGCTTTCTTT	CASSLGGLGTEAFF
18	TRBJ2-5	NA	TRBV27	TRBD2	TGTGCCAGCAGTTTATACCCCAGGGTAGCGGGAGTTACTGAGACCCAGTACTTC	CASSLYPRVAGVTETQYF
15	TRBJ2-1	NA	TRBV28	NA	TGTGCCAGCAGTTTAATTTCTAGAGGTTCGGATGAGCAGTTCTTC	CASSLISRGSDEQFF
16	TRBJ2-7	NA	TRBV11-2	NA	TGTGCCAGCAGCTTAGGGTTAGCGGAACCCTCCTACGAGCAGTACTTC	CASSLGLAEPSYEQYF
15	TRBJ2-7	few	TRBV28	TRBD2	TGTGCCAGCTGGATGACTAGCGGGAGGTCCTACGAGCAGTACTTC	CASWMTSGRSYEQYF
14	TRBJ2-2	NA	TRBV23-1	NA	TGCGCCAGCAGTGAGTCGGATCACACCGGGGAGCTGTTTTTT	CASSESDHTGELFF